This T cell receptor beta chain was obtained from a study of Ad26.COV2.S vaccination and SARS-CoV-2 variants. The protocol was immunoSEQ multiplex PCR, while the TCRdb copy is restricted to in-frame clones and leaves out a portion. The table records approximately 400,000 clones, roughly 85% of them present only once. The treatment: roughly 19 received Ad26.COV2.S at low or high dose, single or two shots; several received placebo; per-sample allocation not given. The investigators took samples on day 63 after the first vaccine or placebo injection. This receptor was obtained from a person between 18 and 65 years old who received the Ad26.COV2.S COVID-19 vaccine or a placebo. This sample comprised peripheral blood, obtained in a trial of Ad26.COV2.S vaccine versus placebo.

The CDR3 DNA follows: TGCGCCAGCAGCCTCATCCGCGGGGGGACCTACGAGCAGTACTTC. It is translated as CASSLIRGGTYEQYF. The rearrangement uses TRBV4-3 and TRBJ2-7; 8 bases fit TRBD2. V dropped 4 bases and J dropped 2; count of bases not matched to a gene: 7. Germline-derived CDR1 and CDR2 are LGHNA and YSLEER. The CDR3 contains 15 residues.